The sequence of this TCR beta chain was determined in a study of cytomegalovirus exposure and HLA in healthy donors. This clone was observed once. Amplification used 60 Vbeta primers and 13 Jbeta primers. The method was immunoSEQ multiplex PCR; TCRdb's version includes in-frame clones alone and lacks a portion of them. The sample includes roughly 130,000 clones, roughly 84% of them seen just once. The sequenced sample consisted of PBMCs. The receptor was derived from a woman aged 18-35 years in good health and CMV-seropositive.

In DNA, the CDR3 is TGCGCCAGCAGCCAACCCACTAGCGGGGGGGCGTCCTACGAGCAGTACTTC. Encoded protein: CASSQPTSGGASYEQYF. This chain joins TRBV4-1 and TRBJ2-7; the match to TRBD2 covers 13 bases. J lost 1 base, V lost 2 bases, and 5 bases had no gene match. Germline values: CDR1 MGHRA, CDR2 YSYEKL. The CDR3 spans 17 residues.